This entry lists 26 T cell receptor beta chains sequenced from one sample in a study of long-term antiretroviral therapy in people with HIV. Investigators performed immunoSEQ version v3.0 at survey level. The method was immunoSEQ multiplex PCR; TCRdb's version includes in-frame clones alone and lacks a portion of them. The profile shows about 22,000 clones, roughly 78% of them singletons. This specimen was unsorted PBMCs, taken 1.2 years after starting antiretroviral therapy. These receptors were obtained from a woman aged 40 to 55 with HIV.

CDR3 DNA: TGTGCCAGCAGCTTAGATCGGGTCCAGGGGGTCTATGGCTACACCTTC. Encoded protein: CASSLDRVQGVYGYTF. The chain joins TRBV11-2 to TRBJ1-2, with 7 nucleotides matching TRBD1. CDR1 and CDR2 (germline): SGHAT, FQNNGV. V lost 0 bases to trimming and J lost 4 bases; unmatched junction nucleotides: 8. The CDR3 runs to 16 residues.

The chain links TRBV6-5 to TRBJ1-6; D is ambiguous. Per germline, CDR1 MNHEY and CDR2 SVGAGI. The V end lost 6 bases, the J end lost 10 bases, and 16 bases lay between the germline ends. The CDR3 covers 14 residues. The CDR3 bases are TGTGCCAGCAGGCCCCTCGAGTCGGGCTCACCCCTCCACTTT. It translates to CASRPLESGSPLHF.

V and J are TRBV6-1 and TRBJ1-5; TRBD1 matches 7 bases. Germline CDR1 and CDR2: MNHNS and SASEGT. There are 15 residues in the CDR3. The trim removed 6 bases at V and 3 bases at J, leaving 8 bases unmatched. The CDR3 spells CASSDTGQVNQPQHF. CDR3 in DNA: TGTGCCAGCAGCGACACCGGACAGGTCAATCAGCCCCAGCATTTT.

The chain combines TRBV10-2 with TRBJ1-2; the D gene is possibly TRBD1 (5 bases). Germline V gene sequence: CDR1 WSHSY, CDR2 SAAADI. The CDR3 consists of 16 residues. V dropped 0 bases and J dropped 0 bases, with 11 bases sitting between them. The CDR3, as DNA: TGCGCCAGCAGTGAGTCCAGGGTTGGAGCTAACTATGGCTACACCTTC. As protein: CASSESRVGANYGYTF.

CDR3 loop: CASSIVSGEPQHF. As DNA, the CDR3 is TGTGCCAGTAGTATCGTCTCGGGGGAGCCCCAGCATTTT. The chain joins TRBV19 to TRBJ1-5, with D possibly TRBD1 on 5 matching bases. From germline, CDR1 is LNHDA and CDR2 SQIVND (reference sequence). Deletions cut 3 bases from V and 8 bases from J, with 11 bases between. This CDR3 region has 13 residues. The entire variable domain, with the rest obtained from reference TRBV19 and TRBJ1-5, is as follows: DGGITQSPKYLFRKEGQNVTLSCEQNLNHDAMYWYRQDPGQGLRLIYYSQIVNDFQKGDIAEGYSVSREKKESFPLTVTSAQKNPTAFYLCASSIVSGEPQHFGDGTRLSIL.

The V and J genes are TRBV19 and TRBJ1-5; 7 nucleotides align to TRBD1. The CDR3 is 16 residues long. The germline gives CDR1 LNHDA, CDR2 SQIVND (reference sequence). J gave up 2 bases and V 7 bases, and 11 bases lay outside the gene matches. The DNA for the CDR3 is TGTGCCAGTAACTCAGAGGGGGCCTTGGGCAATCAGCCCCAGCATTTT. This codes for CASNSEGALGNQPQHF.

The chain links TRBV6-5 to TRBJ2-7; D might be TRBD1 or TRBD2, each matching 6 bases. This CDR3 is built from 14 residues. Germline lookup yields CDR1 MNHEY and CDR2 SVGAGI. The V end was cut by 8 bases, the J end by 7 bases, with 21 bases between. The CDR3 nucleotides are TGTGCCAGCTATTCTAGCGACAGGTTGTGGGAGCAGTACTTC. Translation gives CASYSSDRLWEQYF.

The V call is TRBV2, the J call TRBJ1-1; D is perhaps TRBD1 (5 bases). The CDR3 has 14 residues. The germline V gene encodes CDR1 SNHLY and CDR2 FYNNEI. With 1 base removed from V and 5 bases from J, the gap between germline ends came to 11 bases. In DNA form, the CDR3 reads TGTGCCAGCAGTGAAGAACGGGGACTTACTGAAGCTTTCTTT. Translated: CASSEERGLTEAFF.

The V and J genes are TRBV6-5 and TRBJ2-5, with 13 bases lining up with TRBD2. Germline trimming cut 5 bases from V and 5 bases from J; bases unmatched to any gene: 5. Germline CDR1 and CDR2: MNHEY and SVGAGI. The CDR3 has 15 amino acids. CDR3 region: CASSPWTSGGETQYF. CDR3 in DNA: TGTGCCAGCAGTCCATGGACTAGCGGGGGTGAGACCCAGTACTTC.

V usage is TRBV9 and J usage is TRBJ1-2; D call uncertain. Germline V gives CDR1 SGDLS, CDR2 YYNGEE. Trimming removed 0 bases from V and 6 bases from J, with 15 bases in between. The CDR3 spans 15 residues. In DNA, the CDR3 is TGTGCCAGCAGCGTAGACAGCCTCGTCTGGGATGGCTACACCTTC. It is translated as CASSVDSLVWDGYTF.

CDR3 in amino acids: CATSREHTGFNTGELFF. The CDR3 DNA is TGTGCCACCAGCAGAGAACATACGGGATTTAACACCGGGGAGCTGTTTTTT. The chain links TRBV15 to TRBJ2-2; TRBD2 might be the D (5 bases). CDR3 length: 17 amino acids. The germline gives CDR1 LNHNV, CDR2 YYDKDF (reference sequence). Deletions cut 0 bases from V and 2 bases from J, with 13 bases between.

This chain links TRBV6-1 with TRBJ2-7; TRBD1 matches 7 bases. This CDR3 spans 16 amino acids. CDR1 MNHNS and CDR2 SASEGT come from the germline V gene. J was trimmed by 3 bases and V by 4 bases; bases with no gene match: 12. CDR3 DNA: TGTGCCAGCAGTGTCGACCGGGACAGTCAATACTACGAGCAGTACTTC. Protein: CASSVDRDSQYYEQYF.

The rearrangement uses TRBV6-5 and TRBJ2-7; D ambiguous. V was shortened by 5 bases and J by 6 bases, with 11 bases between the two germline ends. The germline CDR1 and CDR2 sequences are MNHEY and SVGAGI. This CDR3 region has 12 residues. CDR3 DNA: TGTGCCAGCAGTCCGCCGGGTGGCGAGCAGTACTTC. Its translation: CASSPPGGEQYF.

The chain carries TRBV7-9 and TRBJ2-1; 9 nucleotides line up with TRBD2. After removal of 4 bases from V and 0 bases from J, the junction contained 10 bases not matched to a gene. The CDR3 runs to 18 residues. Germline CDR1 and CDR2: SEHNR and FQNEAQ (reference sequence). The CDR3 loop is CASSSRKERGASYNEQFF. As DNA, the CDR3 is TGTGCCAGCAGCTCGAGGAAGGAGCGGGGGGCCTCCTACAATGAGCAGTTCTTC.

V gene TRBV5-5 combines with J gene TRBJ1-6; possibly TRBD1 for D (5 bases). Trimming took 2 bases from V and 0 from J, leaving 12 bases between them. CDR1 is SGHKS and CDR2 is YYEKEE in the germline V gene (reference sequence). CDR3 size: 17 residues. The CDR3 loop is CASSFGASRSYNSPLHF. The DNA of the CDR3 is TGTGCCAGCAGCTTTGGGGCCAGCCGCTCCTATAATTCACCCCTCCACTTT.

This clone showed up just a few times. The chain uses TRBV7-2 and TRBJ1-2; D not resolved. The CDR3 runs to 14 residues. CDR1 is SGHTA, CDR2 FQGNSA, per germline. V was pared by 5 bases and J by 12 bases, with 22 bases between. CDR3 DNA sequence: TGTGCCAGCAGCCCGGGCCCGACACCTTACAATCACACCTTC. Amino acid sequence: CASSPGPTPYNHTF.

The chain combines TRBV5-6 with TRBJ2-3, with TRBD2 matching 10 bases. Germline CDR1 and CDR2: SGHDT and YYEEEE. Unmatched junction bases numbered 6, after V lost 4 bases and J lost 4 bases. The CDR3 has 15 residues. The CDR3 spells CASSLGLAEPDTQYF. In DNA, the CDR3 is TGTGCCAGCAGCCTTGGACTAGCGGAGCCAGATACGCAGTATTTT.

J is TRBJ1-3 and V is TRBV14; the D is unclear. The CDR3 has 15 amino acids. V was cut by 1 base and J by 5 bases, with 12 bases left in between. The germline gives CDR1 SGHDN, CDR2 FVKESK. The CDR3 nucleotides read TGTGCCAGCAGCCAAGTGCCGGGTGGAAGAAACACCATATATTTT. This translates into CASSQVPGGRNTIYF.

This clone was seen a handful of times. The chain links TRBV7-9 to TRBJ1-5; no definite D call. The CDR3 runs to 12 residues. CDR1 SEHNR and CDR2 FQNEAQ come from the germline V gene (reference sequence). Trimming pared 5 bases from V and 4 bases from J, leaving 6 bases between. CDR3 protein: CASSLGNQPQHF. CDR3 nucleotide sequence: TGTGCCAGCAGCCTCGGAAATCAGCCCCAGCATTTT.

This clone appeared once. V usage is TRBV5-6 and J usage is TRBJ1-6, with 9 bases aligning to TRBD1. The V and J ends lost 7 bases and 0 bases, in that order; junction bases with no gene match: 11. CDR1 and CDR2 from the germline V gene are SGHDT and YYEEEE. The CDR3 has 18 residues. In DNA form, the CDR3 reads TGTGCCAGCTCAAGGGGACAGGGAAGGGTCTCCTATAATTCACCCCTCCACTTT. It encodes CASSRGQGRVSYNSPLHF.

The chain uses TRBV11-2 and TRBJ2-4; unclear D gene. V was shortened by 5 bases and J by 4 bases, with 15 bases between the two germline ends. Germline V gene sequence: CDR1 SGHAT, CDR2 FQNNGV. The CDR3 has 15 residues. The CDR3 bases are TGTGCCAGCAGCCCAGCGATGGAACTTAAAAACATTCAGTACTTC. The encoded protein is CASSPAMELKNIQYF. Full variable domain (missing parts from reference TRBV11-2 and TRBJ2-4): EAGVAQSPRYKIIEKRQSVAFWCNPISGHATLYWYQQILGQGPKLLIQFQNNGVVDDSQLPKDRFSAERLKGVDSTLKIQPAKLEDSAVYLCASSPAMELKNIQYFGAGTRLSVL.

CDR3 sequence: CASSPRRGSGASYGYTF. For the CDR3, the DNA is TGTGCCAGCAGCCCACGCCGGGGGTCGGGGGCCTCTTATGGCTACACCTTC. J is TRBJ1-2 and V is TRBV5-4; possible D gene TRBD1, 6 bases. Trimming left V 4 bases short and J 5 bases short, with 24 bases between. The CDR3 has 17 residues. CDR1 and CDR2 (germline): SGHNT, YYREEE (reference sequence).

Only a few counts were recorded for this clone. The chain carries TRBV14 and TRBJ1-1, with no clear D. The CDR3 has 13 residues. CDR1 is SGHDN and CDR2 is FVKESK in the germline V gene. V was cut by 4 bases and J by 3 bases, with 9 bases left in between. CDR3 bases: TGTGCCAGCAGCCCCGAGTGGGACACTGAAGCTTTCTTT. It is translated as CASSPEWDTEAFF.

The rearrangement links TRBV5-4 to TRBJ2-3, with D maybe TRBD2 (6 bases). From germline, CDR1 is SGHNT and CDR2 YYREEE (reference sequence). The CDR3 has 15 residues. The V end was cut by 1 base, the J end by 6 bases, with 15 bases between. In DNA form, the CDR3 reads TGTGCCAGCAGCTTGTCGGGAGAACCGCTCGATACGCAGTATTTT. Its translation is CASSLSGEPLDTQYF.

The chain employs TRBV30 and TRBJ1-1; D unclear. The CDR3 contains 11 residues. The germline gives CDR1 GTSNPN, CDR2 SVGIG (reference sequence). V was shortened by 3 bases and J by 2 bases, with 4 bases between the two germline ends. CDR3 nucleotides: TGTGCCTGGAGAGACAACACTGAAGCTTTCTTT. Translated, it gives CAWRDNTEAFF.

V usage is TRBV27 and J usage is TRBJ1-2; no clear D. Germline CDR1 reads MNHEY; CDR2 reads SMNVEV (reference sequence). The CDR3 loop spans 13 amino acids. The V end lost 0 bases, the J end lost 3 bases, and 5 bases lay between the germline ends. CDR3 residues: CASSLSSYYGYTF. The CDR3 nucleotides are TGTGCCAGCAGTTTATCTTCGTACTATGGCTACACCTTC.